Shown below are 8 T cell receptor beta chains from a single sample sequenced in a study of T cell repertoires in cytomegalovirus infection. TCRdb reprocessed the reads via MiXCR and lists one record per CDR3 protein. The table includes 200,000 to 250,000 distinct CDR3 sequences, 38% detected once. For these receptors, no antigen is known. Here the sequenced sample was CD8+ T cells from cultured PBMCs, taken from culture after CMV antigen stimulation. The receptor set was obtained from a human donor in good health (CMV status not recorded). Some clones in this sample may be carry-over from other donors' samples.

The chain uses TRBV10-2 and TRBJ1-1, with D unresolved. Trimming took off 0 bases at V and 2 bases at J, with 7 bases between the two ends. The CDR3 totals 14 residues. Germline lookup yields CDR1 WSHSY and CDR2 SAAADI. CDR3 protein: CASSESRGNTEAFF. CDR3 bases: TGCGCCAGCAGTGAGTCGCGGGGAAACACTGAAGCTTTCTTT.

This clonotype appeared a few times. The rearrangement links TRBV10-3 to TRBJ2-3; D is uncertain. The CDR3 is 11 residues long. Trimming stripped 3 bases from V and 2 bases from J, with 0 bases between. CDR1 is ENHRY, CDR2 SYGVKD, per germline. The CDR3 DNA reads TGTGCCATCAGTGACACAGATACGCAGTATTTT. The encoded protein is CAISDTDTQYF.

A word on this clonotype: A read error may account for a junction end that differs from germline. This chain uses TRBV7-2 with TRBJ2-3; TRBD2 aligns across 13 bases. Germline CDR1 reads SGHTA; CDR2 reads FQGNSA. This CDR3 comprises 18 residues. CDR3 nucleotide sequence: TGTGCAAGCAGACTATTATCTGTACTAGCGGGGGGGCCAGATACGCAGTATTTT. It codes for CASRLLSVLAGGPDTQYF. The full variable domain, in which reference TRBV7-2 and TRBJ2-3 provide the parts outside the CDR3, is GAGVSQSPSNKVTEKGKDVELRCDPISGHTALYWYRQSLGQGLEFLIYFQGNSAPDKSGLPSDRFSAERTGGSVSTLTIQRTQQEDSAVYLCASRLLSVLAGGPDTQYFGPGTRLTVL.

The rearrangement links TRBV5-1 to TRBJ2-1, with TRBD2 matching 9 bases. There are 15 residues in the CDR3. Germline V gene lookup returns CDR1 SGHRS and CDR2 YFSETQ. Trimming removed 4 bases from V and 4 bases from J; junction bases left unmatched: 6. CDR3 sequence (DNA): TGCGCCAGCAGCGTCAGCGGGGGGCGTTACAATGAGCAGTTCTTC. This encodes CASSVSGGRYNEQFF.

The chain carries TRBV27 and TRBJ2-1; TRBD1 aligns across 11 bases. CDR1 is MNHEY and CDR2 is SMNVEV in the germline V gene (reference sequence). The CDR3 runs to 14 residues. After removal of 6 bases from V and 9 bases from J, the junction contained 7 bases not matched to a gene. The CDR3 DNA reads as TGTGCCAGCAGCATCCGGACAGGGGGCGGTGAGCAGTTCTTC. Encoded protein: CASSIRTGGGEQFF.

Ten or more counts support this clonotype. This rearrangement joins TRBV5-1 to TRBJ1-2; D is unresolved. The V and J ends lost 2 bases and 5 bases respectively, with 13 bases between them. This CDR3 has 14 residues. CDR1 SGHRS and CDR2 YFSETQ come from the germline V gene. This chain's CDR3 is CASSFDSRFYGYTF. The DNA for the CDR3 is TGCGCCAGCAGCTTTGATAGCAGATTTTATGGCTACACCTTC.

This rearrangement joins TRBV19 to TRBJ2-6, with TRBD2 matching 8 bases. The CDR3 runs 17 residues. J gave up 2 bases and V 6 bases, and 9 bases lay outside the gene matches. Germline CDR1 reads LNHDA; CDR2 reads SQIVND (reference sequence). CDR3 in DNA: TGTGCCAGTAGCCATGCGGGACTAGTGGCTGGGGCCAACGTCCTGACTTTC. This gives the protein CASSHAGLVAGANVLTF.

The chain recombines TRBV9 with TRBJ2-5; TRBD2 is a possible D gene (5 bases). The CDR3 is made up of 14 amino acids. V gave up 0 bases and J gave up 5 bases, with 11 bases separating them. Germline V gene lookup returns CDR1 SGDLS and CDR2 YYNGEE. The CDR3 region has the DNA TGTGCCAGCAGCGTAGTAGGCGGGCAGGAGACCCAGTACTTC. This encodes CASSVVGGQETQYF.